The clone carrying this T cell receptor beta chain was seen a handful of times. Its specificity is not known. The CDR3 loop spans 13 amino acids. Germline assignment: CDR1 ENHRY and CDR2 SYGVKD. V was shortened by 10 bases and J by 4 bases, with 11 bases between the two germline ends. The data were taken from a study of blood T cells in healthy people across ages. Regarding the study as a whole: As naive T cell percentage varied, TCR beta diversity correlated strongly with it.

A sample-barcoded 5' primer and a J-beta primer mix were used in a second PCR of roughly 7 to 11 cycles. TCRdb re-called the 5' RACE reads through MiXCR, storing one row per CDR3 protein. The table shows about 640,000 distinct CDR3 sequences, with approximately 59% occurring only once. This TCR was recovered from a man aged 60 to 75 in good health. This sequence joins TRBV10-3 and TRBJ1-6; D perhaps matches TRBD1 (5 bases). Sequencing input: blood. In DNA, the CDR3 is TGTGCCACCCGGGAGGGGTATAATTCACCCCTCCACTTT. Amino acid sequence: CATREGYNSPLHF.